This T cell receptor (beta chain) was sequenced in a study of shared clonotypes between healthy human individuals. Study-wide findings and caveats: Larger estimated richness was generally recorded for naive subsets relative to memory subsets.

Germline V gives CDR1 SGHVS, CDR2 FQNEAQ. V was clipped by 2 bases and J by 6 bases, with 11 bases between them. The CDR3 runs to 14 residues. The genomic DNA of each subset was split evenly across several immunoSEQ plates. Replicate PCRs run on sorted subsets employed approximately 180 ng DNA, 30,000 to 35,000 T cell genomes. Methods used by the authors: Filtering differed because ImmunoSEQ produced junction-only sequences that carried no quality scores. Assay: immunoSEQ multiplex PCR; the TCRdb copy retains only in-frame clones and omits some. V, J and clone size are taken as reported in that table, and D and trimming were inferred from the DNA itself. Of about 800,000 clones in the sample, approximately 96% were seen once. CD45RO-negative cells were positively selected for CCR7, leaving out terminally differentiated effector memory CD45RA+ cells. In regard to this clone: Its cognate antigen is unknown.

This TCR came from a young man in good health. The sequencing sample was made of naive CD8+ T cells sorted from blood. The chain employs TRBV7-8 and TRBJ2-1; no reliable D call. CDR3 coding DNA: TGTGCCAGCAGCTTACGGACCGGGCTCAATGAGCAGTTCTTC. Encoded protein: CASSLRTGLNEQFF.